The 9 T cell receptor beta chains reported below all come from one sample, sequenced in a study of human T cells and chemical hapten exposure (dated by TCRdb to about 2021). The method behind the library was RACE. Reads for this sample came from a NextSeq 500. TCRdb reran the public reads through fastp at Q25 and MiXCR, keeping productive beta chains. Records with the same CDR3 protein are collapsed into one entry carrying the most frequent genes and DNA. The sample profile shows around 120,000 distinct CDR3 sequences; approximately 12% of them were found once. The ten largest account for around 2.8% of the sample. The time point label, read with the paper, signifies: pre-sensitization, week 0. This sample's treatment or condition label indicates: therapeutic diphenylcyclopropenone sensitization with weekly scalp DPC. Sequenced here: whole blood, sampled in connection with sensitization to the hapten diphenylcyclopropenone (DPC). These receptor sequences come from a woman in her late teens or twenties with alopecia areata. Some clones in this sample may be carry-over from other donors' samples.

This clonotype was found a few times. This sequence joins TRBV10-3 and TRBJ2-3; TRBD2 matches at 10 bases. V was clipped by 3 bases and J by 6 bases; unmatched bases: 0. The germline V gene has CDR1 ENHRY and CDR2 SYGVKD. The length of the CDR3 is 13 residues. CDR3 protein: CAISELAGDTQYF. In DNA form, the CDR3 reads TGTGCCATCAGTGAACTAGCGGGGGATACGCAGTATTTT.

V usage is TRBV2 and J usage is TRBJ1-5; no firm D call. This CDR3 region has 13 residues. Germline V gives CDR1 SNHLY, CDR2 FYNNEI. The V end lost 7 bases, the J end lost 7 bases, and 14 bases lay between the germline ends. CDR3 DNA: TGTGCCAGCAAATGGGCACCGGGCCAGCCCCAGCATTTT. Protein product: CASKWAPGQPQHF.

This clonotype was counted many times. The chain carries TRBV2 and TRBJ1-1; D not resolved. This CDR3 is built from 14 residues. Trimming shortened V by 0 bases and J by 7 bases, and 12 bases separated the two germline ends. Germline V lookup: CDR1 SNHLY, CDR2 FYNNEI. The CDR3 nucleotides read TGTGCCAGCAGTGAAGCCGGAGGCGGCAGTGAAGCTTTCTTT. This codes for CASSEAGGGSEAFF.

This clonotype was detected only a few times. The chain joins TRBV5-5 to TRBJ2-1, with TRBD1 matching over 9 bases. In germline, CDR1 is SGHKS, CDR2 YYEKEE (reference sequence). V lost 0 bases to trimming and J lost 4 bases; unmatched junction nucleotides: 2. This CDR3 region has 15 residues. The CDR3 sequence: CASSLDRGLYNEQFF. CDR3 bases: TGTGCCAGCAGCTTGGACAGGGGGCTGTACAATGAGCAGTTCTTC.

The chain joins TRBV3-1 to TRBJ2-7, with 8 positions matching TRBD1. CDR1 is LGHDT, CDR2 YNNKEL, per germline (reference sequence). CDR3 length equals 14 residues. Unmatched junction bases numbered 3, after V lost 2 bases and J lost 3 bases. In DNA form, the CDR3 reads TGTGCCAGCAGCCAAACAGGGGGGTTCTACGAGCAGTACTTC. Amino acid sequence: CASSQTGGFYEQYF.

The chain is built from TRBV7-7 and TRBJ2-5, with TRBD2 matching 9 bases. The CDR3 extends over 16 amino acids. In germline, CDR1 is SSHAT, CDR2 FNYEAQ (reference sequence). V trimming: 1 base; J trimming: 9 bases; junction bases outside the gene matches: 12. CDR3 nucleotide sequence: TGTGCCAGCAGCTTAGAAGTAGCGGGGGCCTTCGGGGCCCAGTACTTC. This gives the protein CASSLEVAGAFGAQYF.

This clonotype was picked up many times. V gene TRBV5-6 combines with J gene TRBJ1-5, with a weak D call TRBD1 (6 bases). The CDR3 is 17 amino acids. The V and J ends lost 0 bases and 1 base respectively, with 14 bases between them. The germline V gene has CDR1 SGHDT and CDR2 YYEEEE. In DNA form, the CDR3 reads TGTGCCAGCAGCTTGGCACAGGGCGGGCCGAGCAATCAGCCCCAGCATTTT. Amino acids: CASSLAQGGPSNQPQHF. The complete variable domain, with remaining parts taken from reference TRBV5-6 and TRBJ1-5, reads DAGVTQSPTHLIKTRGQQVTLRCSPKSGHDTVSWYQQALGQGPQFIFQYYEEEERQRGNFPDRFSGHQFPNYSSELNVNALLLGDSALYLCASSLAQGGPSNQPQHFGDGTRLSIL.

This clonotype was picked up a small number of times. The V call is TRBV7-2, the J call TRBJ2-7; a possible D gene is TRBD2 (5 bases). The V gene's germline CDR1 is SGHTA and CDR2 FQGNSA. Trimming pared 3 bases from V and 6 bases from J, leaving 9 bases between. CDR3 size: 12 residues. CDR3 amino acids: CASSFRRTEQYF. In DNA, the CDR3 is TGTGCCAGCAGCTTTAGGAGGACCGAGCAGTACTTC.

The rearrangement links TRBV4-3 to TRBJ2-3; tentatively, D is TRBD1 (5 bases). CDR1 and CDR2 (germline): LGHNA, YSLEER. This CDR3 contains 13 residues. The V and J ends lost 4 bases and 4 bases respectively, with 9 bases between them. The CDR3 is CASSPPGSDTQYF. The CDR3 bases are TGCGCCAGCAGCCCTCCAGGGTCAGATACGCAGTATTTT.